Sequencing of this T cell receptor (beta chain) was carried out in a study of blood T cell repertoires in COVID-19. Study-level information: COVID-19 samples, acute and convalescent, were from the United States, Italy and Spain. T cells, B-cell-depleted T cells, or PBMCs supplied cDNA or gDNA.

V was clipped by 0 bases and J by 0 bases, with 8 bases between them. Germline CDR1 and CDR2: SEHNR and FQNEAQ (reference sequence). The CDR3 has 15 residues. The authors' processing: Nucleated cell number was recorded as an estimate derived from reference gene primer amplification. Sequencing was performed with immunoSEQ multiplex PCR; in TCRdb, only in-frame clones are kept and a portion is missing. V and J calls and clone size are given by that table; D and trimming were obtained from the DNA. The sample shows around 30,000 clones, around 93% of them seen only once. This chain joins TRBV7-9 and TRBJ1-1; weak D call: TRBD1 (6 bases). Sequencing used peripheral blood. The clonotype was recovered from a human donor in a cohort sampled during active COVID-19. In nucleotides, the CDR3 is TGTGCCAGCAGCTTAGCGGGGACACTGAACACTGAAGCTTTCTTT. Its protein product is CASSLAGTLNTEAFF. The full variable domain, completed using reference TRBV7-9 and TRBJ1-1, is DTGVSQNPRHKITKRGQNVTFRCDPISEHNRLYWYRQTLGQGPEFLTYFQNEAQLEKSRLLSDRFSAERPKGSFSTLEIQRTEQGDSAMYLCASSLAGTLNTEAFFGQGTRLTVV.